The subject of this entry is one T cell receptor beta chain. The antigen it binds to is not known. The input lacks base qualities; no much larger clone sits a single base away. All of the isolated RNA was reverse transcribed with the High Capacity cDNA Reverse Transcription Kit, so expressed TCRB transcripts were sequenced. Naive, central memory and regulatory T cell samples underwent deep immunoSEQ sequencing, averaging around 4 million total reads per sample. Sorted cells were lysed in RLT buffer and RNA was extracted with DNase-treated RNeasy Micro or Mini kits, depending on cell number. To prevent cross-contamination, each cell subset was processed individually, whereas patient and healthy donor samples were processed jointly. The immunoSEQ multiplex PCR was used to amplify TCRB sequences from cDNA, generating 87-bp fragments that spanned the CDR3 region. The amplicons were sequenced using the Illumina HiSeq platform. As for the original processing: PCR bias was computationally corrected using synthetic template baselines, reads within Hamming distance 2 were collapsed, and singletons that could not be merged were discarded. Reads were aligned to IMGT to assign V, D and J genes, CDR3 length, and insertions or deletions at six rearrangement sites. Clonotype counts were normalized to sorted cell number within each subset before computing true diversity and Gini coefficients with the tcR R package. The overlap coefficient, calculated on TCRB nucleotide sequences, was used to measure repertoire sharing. The source is immuneACCESS, and TCRdb retained only in-frame sequences with V and J called. Part of the clones is not carried over; for the studies checked, unresolved V genes explain less than half of this, and the remainder is unexplained. Clone size and the V and J calls come from that table; the DNA yielded D and trimming. This sample is represented by around 340,000 clones; approximately 9.9% of them were singletons. The ten largest clones add up to approximately 1% of the sample.

A single peripheral blood draw of approximately 0.11 L on average was collected from each donor into heparinised tubes. A BD FACSAria II was used to sort naive, central memory, regulatory and stem cell-like memory CD4+ T cells with a panel that included CD45RO, CCR7, CD25, CD127, CD95 and CD27. All sorted populations exceeded 95% purity. PBMCs were separated immediately by Lymphoprep density gradient centrifugation and were stained directly, without being cultured. Samples were stained and sorted in pairs, with one healthy donor and one patient per experiment, so that batch effects were minimized. This sample was included in a study of beta chain features in type 1 diabetes (dated by TCRdb to the late 2010s). In terms of the full investigation: Patients and healthy donors did not differ in mean age, gender distribution, total cell number or subset yield. A total of some 110 million sorted cells were examined across all samples, and the number of cells per subset was strongly correlated with RNA yield. Regulatory and stem cell-like memory subsets were isolated from only 8 patients and about 8 healthy donors, whereas naive and central memory subsets came from all 30 or so donors. In the study, TCRB repertoires of sorted circulating CD4+ T cell subsets from recently diagnosed type 1 diabetes patients were compared with those of matched healthy donors. General findings and caveats noted by the study authors: At VDJ recombination sites, type 1 diabetes patients had fewer insertions and more deleted nucleotides, which implies abnormalities in thymic rearrangement. Sequencing cDNA rather than genomic DNA could over-represent highly expressing activated cells, although activation and CD3 levels did not differ between groups. PCR might favor shorter templates, but patient and control samples were amplified and corrected together, so any skew would affect both groups equally. Type 1 diabetes patients showed a moderate but significant shortening of TCRB CDR3 length in all four CD4+ subsets. HLA sub-analyses involved small numbers of individuals, so any influence of HLA type on TCRB rearrangement remained unresolved. The naive, central memory and regulatory TCRB repertoires appeared to resemble one another more closely among patients than among healthy donors.

Taken from the germline V gene, the CDR1 and CDR2 loops are MDHEN and SYDVKM. Ends trimmed: V by 7 bases, J by 6 bases; bases unmatched to a gene: 17. Measured from the cysteine to the phenylalanine, the CDR3 is 16 residues long. The kept DNA is CDR3 alone, 48 bases in frame from the first base. This TCR was sampled from a man aged 25-40 years with type 1 diabetes. The chain is assembled from TRBV28 and TRBJ1-2, with TRBD1 identical over 7 junction bases. The specimen sequenced was central memory CD4+ T cells from blood. The nucleotides are TGTGCCAGCACCACAGTCCCGGGACAGCGATCGGATGGCTACACCTTC. It translates to CASTTVPGQRSDGYTF.